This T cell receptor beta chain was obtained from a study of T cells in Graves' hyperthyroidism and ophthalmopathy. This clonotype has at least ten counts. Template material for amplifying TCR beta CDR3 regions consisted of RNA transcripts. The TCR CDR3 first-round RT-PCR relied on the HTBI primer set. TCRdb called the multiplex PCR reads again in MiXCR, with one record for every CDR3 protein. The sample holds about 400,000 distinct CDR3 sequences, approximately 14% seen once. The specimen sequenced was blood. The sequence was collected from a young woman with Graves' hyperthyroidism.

The CDR3 DNA sequence: TGTGCCAGCAGCCGGGGGACTAGCGGGAGGGCGAATGAGCAGTTCTTC. Translating gives CASSRGTSGRANEQFF. This chain uses TRBV7-8 with TRBJ2-1; 16 bases match TRBD2. Germline V gene sequence: CDR1 SGHVS, CDR2 FQNEAQ. Germline trimming cut 5 bases from V and 7 bases from J; bases unmatched to any gene: 5. This CDR3 has 16 amino acids.